The present TCR beta chain was sequenced within a study of blood T cells in healthy people across ages. For the second PCR, which ran for roughly 7 to 11 cycles, a sample-barcoded 5' primer and a J-beta primer mix were used. One entry per CDR3 protein, called by TCRdb with MiXCR from the 5' RACE reads. This sample has over 950,000 distinct CDR3 sequences, with 51% found just once. This CDR3 is 13 amino acids long. V was clipped by 6 bases and J by 5 bases; unmatched bases: 8. Per germline, CDR1 DFQATT and CDR2 SNEGSKA (reference sequence). General study points: Samples with more naive T cells showed higher observed beta diversity.

Sample donors were healthy Caucasian individuals that came from Russia, aged roughly 6 to 100. The draw of peripheral blood yielded ten milliliters from each donor. A word on this clonotype: Antigen unknown.

The TCR was taken from a woman aged 55-69 years in good health. Sequencing was carried out using blood. J is TRBJ2-7 and V is TRBV20-1, with 9 bases that match TRBD1. CDR3 region: CSAEAGQGDEQYF. DNA for the CDR3: TGCAGTGCCGAAGCGGGACAGGGTGACGAGCAGTACTTC.